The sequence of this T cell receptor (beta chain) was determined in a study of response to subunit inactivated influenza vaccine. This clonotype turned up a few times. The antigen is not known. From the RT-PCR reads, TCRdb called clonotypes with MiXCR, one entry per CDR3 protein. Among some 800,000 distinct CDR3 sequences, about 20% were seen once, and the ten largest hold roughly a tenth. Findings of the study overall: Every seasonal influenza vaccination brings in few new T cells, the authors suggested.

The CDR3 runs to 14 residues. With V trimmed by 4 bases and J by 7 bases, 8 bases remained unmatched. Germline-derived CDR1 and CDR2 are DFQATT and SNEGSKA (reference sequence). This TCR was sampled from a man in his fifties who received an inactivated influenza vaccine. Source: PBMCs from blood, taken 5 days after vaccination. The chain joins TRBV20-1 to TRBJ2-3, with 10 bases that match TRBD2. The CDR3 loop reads CSATRASGGNTQYF. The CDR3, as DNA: TGCAGTGCTACTCGGGCTAGCGGGGGAAATACGCAGTATTTT.